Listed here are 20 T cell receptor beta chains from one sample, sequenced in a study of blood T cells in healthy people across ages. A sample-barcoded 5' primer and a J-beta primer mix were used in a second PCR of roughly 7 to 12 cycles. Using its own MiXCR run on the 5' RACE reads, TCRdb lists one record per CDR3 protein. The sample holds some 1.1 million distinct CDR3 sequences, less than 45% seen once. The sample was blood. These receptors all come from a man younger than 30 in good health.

The CDR3 bases are TGCAGTGCTAGCATTAGCGGGGGGGTGGAGACCCAGTTCTTC. It specifies CSASISGGVETQFF. The chain uses TRBV20-1 and TRBJ2-1; 11 nucleotides line up with TRBD2. Germline V gives CDR1 DFQATT, CDR2 SNEGSKA (reference sequence). The V segment lost 3 bases and the J segment 13 bases; nucleotides outside the gene matches: 11. CDR3 length: 14 amino acids.

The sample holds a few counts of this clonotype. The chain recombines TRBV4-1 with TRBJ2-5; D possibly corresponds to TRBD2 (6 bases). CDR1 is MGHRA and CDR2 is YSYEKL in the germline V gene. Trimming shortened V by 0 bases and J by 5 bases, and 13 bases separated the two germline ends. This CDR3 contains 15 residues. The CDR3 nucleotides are TGCGCCAGCAGCCAAGATCGTACTAGCAAGGAGACCCAGTACTTC. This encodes CASSQDRTSKETQYF.

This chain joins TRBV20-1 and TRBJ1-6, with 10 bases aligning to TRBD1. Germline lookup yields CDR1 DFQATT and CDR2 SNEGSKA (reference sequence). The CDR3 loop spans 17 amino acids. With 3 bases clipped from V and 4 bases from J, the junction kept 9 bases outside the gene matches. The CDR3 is CSASRDRGDFYNSPLHF. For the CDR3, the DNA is TGCAGTGCTAGCCGGGACAGGGGAGATTTTTATAATTCACCCCTCCACTTT.

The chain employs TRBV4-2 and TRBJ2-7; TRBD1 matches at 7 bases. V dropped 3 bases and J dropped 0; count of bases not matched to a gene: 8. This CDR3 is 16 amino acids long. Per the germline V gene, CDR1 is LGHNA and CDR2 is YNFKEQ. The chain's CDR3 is CASSQGLGTASYEQYF. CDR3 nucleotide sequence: TGTGCCAGCAGCCAGGGGCTCGGGACAGCCTCCTACGAGCAGTACTTC.

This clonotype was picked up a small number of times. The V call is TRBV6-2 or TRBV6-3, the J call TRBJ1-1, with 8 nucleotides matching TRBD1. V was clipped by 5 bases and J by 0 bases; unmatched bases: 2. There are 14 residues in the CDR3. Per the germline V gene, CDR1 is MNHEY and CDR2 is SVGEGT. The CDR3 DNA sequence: TGTGCCAGCAGTACAGGGGGAATGAACACTGAAGCTTTCTTT. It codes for CASSTGGMNTEAFF.

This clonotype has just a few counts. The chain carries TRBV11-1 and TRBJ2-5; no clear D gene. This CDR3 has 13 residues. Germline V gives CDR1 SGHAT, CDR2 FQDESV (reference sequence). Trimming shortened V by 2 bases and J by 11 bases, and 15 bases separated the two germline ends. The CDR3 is CASSLNAWNEQYF. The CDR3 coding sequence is TGTGCCAGCAGCTTAAATGCCTGGAATGAGCAGTACTTC.

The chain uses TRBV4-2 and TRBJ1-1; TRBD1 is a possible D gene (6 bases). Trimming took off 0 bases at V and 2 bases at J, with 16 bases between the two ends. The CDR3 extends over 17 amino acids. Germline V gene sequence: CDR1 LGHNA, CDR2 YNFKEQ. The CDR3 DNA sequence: TGTGCCAGCAGCCAAGAGATGGGGGCGGAAGGAAACACTGAAGCTTTCTTT. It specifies CASSQEMGAEGNTEAFF.

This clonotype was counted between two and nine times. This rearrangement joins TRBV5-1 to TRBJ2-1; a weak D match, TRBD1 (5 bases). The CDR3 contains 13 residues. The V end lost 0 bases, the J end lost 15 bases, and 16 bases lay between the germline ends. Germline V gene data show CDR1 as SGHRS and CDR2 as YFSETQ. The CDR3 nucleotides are TGCGCCAGCAGCTTGGTTCAGGACACGAGTTGGTTCTTC. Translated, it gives CASSLVQDTSWFF.

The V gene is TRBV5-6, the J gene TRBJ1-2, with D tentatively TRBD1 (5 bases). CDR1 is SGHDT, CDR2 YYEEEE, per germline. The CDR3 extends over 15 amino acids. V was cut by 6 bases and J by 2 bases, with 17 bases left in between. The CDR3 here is CASTSDVGGNYGYTF. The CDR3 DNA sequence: TGTGCCAGCACCTCAGATGTTGGGGGGAACTATGGCTACACCTTC.

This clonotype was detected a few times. The CDR3 DNA reads TGCAGTGCTACGGGACTCCACACCGGGGAGCTGTTTTTT. Protein: CSATGLHTGELFF. The chain recombines TRBV20-1 with TRBJ2-2, with D possibly being TRBD2 (6 bases). Germline CDR1 DFQATT, CDR2 SNEGSKA (reference sequence). The CDR3 is made up of 13 amino acids. The germline V and J ends were trimmed by 4 bases and 3 bases, with 9 bases remaining between them.

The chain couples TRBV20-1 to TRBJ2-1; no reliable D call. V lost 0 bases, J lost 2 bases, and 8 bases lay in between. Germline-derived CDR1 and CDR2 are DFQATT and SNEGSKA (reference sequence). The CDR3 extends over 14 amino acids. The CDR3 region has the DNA TGCAGTGCTAGAGAACGTCGGGCCTACAATGAGCAGTTCTTC. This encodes CSARERRAYNEQFF.

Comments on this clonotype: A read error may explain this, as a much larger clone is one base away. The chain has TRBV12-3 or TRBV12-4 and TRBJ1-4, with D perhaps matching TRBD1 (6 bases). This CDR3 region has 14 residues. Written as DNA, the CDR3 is TGTGCCGGCAGACGGACAGCAACTAATGAAAAACTGTTTTTT. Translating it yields CAGRRTATNEKLFF.

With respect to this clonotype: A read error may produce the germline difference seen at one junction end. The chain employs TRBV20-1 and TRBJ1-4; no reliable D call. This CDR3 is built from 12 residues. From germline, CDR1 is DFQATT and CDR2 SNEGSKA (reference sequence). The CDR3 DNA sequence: TGCAGTGCTAGTCCCACTAATAAAAAACTGTTTTTT. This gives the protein CSASPTNKKLFF.

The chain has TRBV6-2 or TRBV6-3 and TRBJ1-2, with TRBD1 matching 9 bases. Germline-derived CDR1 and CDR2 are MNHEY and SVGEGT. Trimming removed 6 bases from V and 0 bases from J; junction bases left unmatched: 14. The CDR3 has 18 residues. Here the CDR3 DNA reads TGTGCCAGCAGCTTAAACCGGGACAGGGACGTTCCTAACTATGGCTACACCTTC. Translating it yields CASSLNRDRDVPNYGYTF.

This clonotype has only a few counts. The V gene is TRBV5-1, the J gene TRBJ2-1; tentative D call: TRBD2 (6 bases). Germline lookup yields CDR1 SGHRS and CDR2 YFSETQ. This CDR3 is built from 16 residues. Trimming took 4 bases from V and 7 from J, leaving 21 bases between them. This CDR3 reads CASSDPRRGSANEQFF. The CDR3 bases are TGCGCCAGCAGCGATCCGAGGAGGGGTTCTGCGAATGAGCAGTTCTTC.

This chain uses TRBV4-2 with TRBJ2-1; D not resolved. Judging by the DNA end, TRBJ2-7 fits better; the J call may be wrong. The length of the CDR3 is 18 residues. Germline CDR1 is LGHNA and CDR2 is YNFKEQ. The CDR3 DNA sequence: TGTGCCAGCAGCCAAGACCTTCTATTGGCAGCCAACTACAATGAGCAGTACTTC. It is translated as CASSQDLLLAANYNEQYF.

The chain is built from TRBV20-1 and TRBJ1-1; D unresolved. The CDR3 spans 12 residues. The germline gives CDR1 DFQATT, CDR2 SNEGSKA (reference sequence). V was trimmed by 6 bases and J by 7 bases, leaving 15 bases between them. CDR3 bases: TGCAGTGCGTCCAACATGGAGCGTGAAGCTTTCTTT. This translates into CSASNMEREAFF.

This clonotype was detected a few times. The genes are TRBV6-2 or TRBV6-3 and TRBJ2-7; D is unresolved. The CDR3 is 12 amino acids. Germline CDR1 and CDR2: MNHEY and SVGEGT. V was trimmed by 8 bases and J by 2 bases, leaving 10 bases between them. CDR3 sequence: CASRSLPYEQYF. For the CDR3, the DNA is TGTGCCAGCCGGAGCCTACCCTACGAGCAGTACTTC.

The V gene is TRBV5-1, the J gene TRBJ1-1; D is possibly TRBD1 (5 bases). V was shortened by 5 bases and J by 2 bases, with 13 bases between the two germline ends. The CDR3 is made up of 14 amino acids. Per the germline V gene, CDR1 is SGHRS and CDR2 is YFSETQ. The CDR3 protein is CASRPTVTNTEAFF. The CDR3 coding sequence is TGCGCCAGCAGGCCGACAGTGACCAACACTGAAGCTTTCTTT.

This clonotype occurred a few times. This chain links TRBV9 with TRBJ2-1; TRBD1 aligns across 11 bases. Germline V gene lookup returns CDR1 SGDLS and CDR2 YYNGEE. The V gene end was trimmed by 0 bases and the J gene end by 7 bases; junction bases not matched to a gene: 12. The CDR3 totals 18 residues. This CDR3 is CASSVVGSAGTGGNEQFF. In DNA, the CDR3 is TGTGCCAGCAGCGTAGTGGGTTCGGCCGGGACAGGGGGTAATGAGCAGTTCTTC.